This T cell receptor beta chain is from a study of blood T cells in healthy people across ages. Broader study findings: Strong correlation was found linking TCR beta diversity to naive T cell percentage.

This clonotype has a single count. As yet, its antigen is unknown. Combining a sample-barcoded 5' primer with a J-beta primer mix, a second PCR ran for about 6 to 12 cycles. A single record per CDR3 protein comes from TCRdb applying MiXCR to the 5' RACE reads. The sample lists around 1.5 million distinct CDR3 sequences, around 42% seen once, with around 8% in the top ten. The authors extracted at least 5 micrograms of total RNA per sample. Germline CDR1 reads LGHNA; CDR2 reads YNFKEQ. This CDR3 has 15 amino acids. Trimming removed 5 bases at V and 5 bases at J, with 16 bases between. The sequenced sample was blood. The TCR was taken from a woman younger than 30 in good health. J is TRBJ2-1 and V is TRBV4-2; D could derive from TRBD1 or TRBD2 (5 bases each). CDR3 region: CASSFTGTLDNEQFF. The CDR3 DNA follows: TGTGCCAGCAGCTTTACCGGGACCCTTGACAATGAGCAGTTCTTC.